This T cell receptor (beta chain) comes out of a study of identical twins. Study-wide results and limits: The more abundant beta clonotypes in cord blood had fewer insertions, and memory repertoires did not show this.

TCRdb reprocessed the 5' RACE reads with MiXCR, giving one entry per CDR3 protein. Altogether about 300,000 distinct CDR3 sequences are present, over 9% being singletons, with the ten largest covering just over 7%. Trimming cost V 8 bases and J 1 base, with 10 bases left between them. The CDR3 has 13 amino acids. Germline CDR1 and CDR2: SNHLY and FYNNEI. This clonotype was picked up many times. The antigen remains undetermined. The same specimen was also included in a second study, on yellow fever vaccine responses in identical twins.

This chain joins TRBV2 and TRBJ2-3; D call uncertain. The clonotype originates from a woman in her late teens or twenties in good health. Sequenced: CD8+ T cells sorted from blood. The CDR3 bases are TGTGCCAGCTTCCCCGAGGGCACAGATACGCAGTATTTT. Translated: CASFPEGTDTQYF.